This T cell receptor (beta chain) was found in a study of blood T cell repertoires in COVID-19. Study-level information: Acute-phase and convalescent COVID-19 samples originated in the United States, Italy and Spain. T cells, B-cell-depleted T cells, or PBMCs supplied cDNA or gDNA.

The germline CDR1 and CDR2 sequences are SSHAT and FNYEAQ (reference sequence). CDR3 length: 16 residues. Original methodology: Amplified reference gene primers provided the basis for estimating nucleated cell counts. TCRdb keeps only in-frame clones here, not all; method: immunoSEQ multiplex PCR. V, J and clone size were drawn from that table, and D and trimming were deduced from the DNA. The sample contains 110,000 to 150,000 clones, over 70% of which appear only once. Details on this clone: The junction differs from germline at one of its ends, possibly a read error.

The sequenced material came from peripheral blood. The chain recombines TRBV7-7 with TRBJ2-5, with D possibly TRBD2 on 7 matching bases. The clonotype originates from a woman in her sixties or seventies with acute or convalescent COVID-19. The CDR3 here is CASSLGGAGPQETQYF. The DNA for the CDR3 is TGTGCTAGCAGCTTAGGGGGAGCGGGACCACAAGAGACCCAGTACTTC. Complete variable domain (other parts from reference TRBV7-7 and TRBJ2-5): GAGVSQSPRYKVTKRGQDVTLRCDPISSHATLYWYQQALGQGPEFLTYFNYEAQPDKSGLPSDRFSAERPEGSISTLTIQRTEQRDSAMYRCASSLGGAGPQETQYFGPGTRLLVL.